This section outlines one TCR beta chain sequence together with its context. Its antigen is not identified. Use of 60 Vbeta and 13 Jbeta primers characterized the PCR. Here immunoSEQ multiplex PCR was the method, and the copy in TCRdb shows in-frame clones only, minus some. This table holds fewer than 200,000 clones, about four fifths found once. This specimen belongs to a study of cytomegalovirus exposure and HLA in healthy donors. Broader study findings: An assumption of roughly uniform sequencing depth across donors underlay the presence/absence analyses.

The CDR3 is 15 amino acids. CDR1 LNHDA and CDR2 SQIVND come from the germline V gene (reference sequence). With V trimmed by 7 bases and J by 7 bases, 12 bases remained unmatched. What was sequenced was PBMCs. This TCR derives from a male donor in good health and CMV-seronegative. J is TRBJ2-1 and V is TRBV19, with 8 bases aligning to TRBD2. The CDR3 protein is CASTTGTRSGNEQFF. The CDR3 DNA sequence: TGTGCCAGTACGACCGGGACTAGGTCCGGTAATGAGCAGTTCTTC.